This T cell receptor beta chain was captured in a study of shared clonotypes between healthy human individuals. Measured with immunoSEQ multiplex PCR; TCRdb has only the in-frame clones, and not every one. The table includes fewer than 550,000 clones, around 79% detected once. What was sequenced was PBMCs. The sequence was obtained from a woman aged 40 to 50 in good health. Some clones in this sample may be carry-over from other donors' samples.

The CDR3: CASSLLTSGKGHEQFF. DNA for the CDR3: TGTGCCAGCAGTTTACTCACTAGCGGGAAGGGACATGAGCAGTTCTTC. V usage is TRBV27 and J usage is TRBJ2-1; 10 bases match TRBD2. The CDR3 is 16 residues long. Losses at the gene ends were 2 bases for V and 8 bases for J; bases not matched to a gene: 9. Germline V gene sequence: CDR1 MNHEY, CDR2 SMNVEV (reference sequence).